This TCR beta chain was found in a study of cytomegalovirus exposure and HLA in healthy donors. Study-wide context: As released early, the data held 80 million to 90 million unique TCRs from HLA-typed donors. Broader study findings: Published work reported that the classifier diagnosed cytomegalovirus status with high specificity and sensitivity.

Germline V CDR1 and CDR2: MNHEY, SVGAGI. The CDR3 contains 15 residues. V shed 0 bases and J 7 bases; nucleotides not matched to a gene: 7. On this clone: Its cognate antigen is unknown.

13 Jbeta primers and 60 Vbeta primers were used for the PCR. Original methodology: As a later analysis found, there were 60 million to 90 million unique TCR beta chains, of which approximately 10 million were shared. Repertoires were generated with immunoSEQ multiplex PCR, while TCRdb's copy carries only in-frame clones and drops some. The V and J calls and clone size are taken from that table; D and trimming were inferred from the DNA. The data show 150,000 to 200,000 clones, approximately 78% seen once. This sequence originates from a human donor in good health. Sample: PBMCs. This chain connects TRBV6-5 to TRBJ2-7, with TRBD2 matching 9 bases. Here the CDR3 reads CASSYSRLAGREQYF. The CDR3 DNA follows: TGTGCCAGCAGTTACTCGCGGCTAGCGGGGAGAGAGCAGTACTTC.